This T cell receptor beta chain stems from a study of shared clonotypes between healthy human individuals. As for the study in general: Per donor, three plates held CD4 naive cells, three held CD4 memory, two held CD8 naive and one held CD8 memory. General study findings and limits: Estimated richness was generally greater in naive than memory subsets.

Every donor, a Caucasian adult, lived in Nashville, Tennessee. Across several immunoSEQ plates, the genomic DNA of each subset was split evenly. The assay was immunoSEQ multiplex PCR, and TCRdb's table has in-frame clones only and misses some. Of some 980,000 clones in the sample, 70% to 85% were seen once. CDR1 is GTSNPN, CDR2 SVGIG, per germline (reference sequence). Trimming pared 0 bases from V and 2 bases from J, leaving 12 bases between. The CDR3 sequence is 15 residues long. With regard to this clone: Its antigen is as yet unknown.

Sample: memory CD4+ T cells sorted from blood. Subset of the sample: CD45RA-negative fraction. This TCR derives from a man aged 18-30 years in good health. The chain employs TRBV30 and TRBJ2-3; no clear D gene. The CDR3 coding sequence is TGTGCCTGGAGTGTGTTGGGCACCTTCACAGATACGCAGTATTTT. Translated, it gives CAWSVLGTFTDTQYF.